One and the same sample provided the 32 T cell receptor beta chains below, sequenced in a study of graft-versus-host responses after intestinal transplantation. Their cognate antigens are unknown. The protocol was immunoSEQ multiplex PCR, while the TCRdb copy is restricted to in-frame clones and leaves out a portion. The sample lists tens of thousands of clones, roughly 95% occurring once. The sequencing used unstimulated CD8+ T cells sorted from spleen or lymph node cells, collected before transplant. The receptor source for this set is a human donor who was the organ donor for an intestinal transplant.

The chain joins TRBV6-1 to TRBJ2-7; maybe TRBD1 (6 bases). In germline, CDR1 is MNHNS, CDR2 SASEGT. The CDR3 sequence is 14 residues long. Trimming left V 0 bases short and J 2 bases short, with 8 bases between. CDR3 sequence (DNA): TGTGCCAGCAGTGAAGCCCCAGGGGCCTACGAGCAGTACTTC. Its protein product is CASSEAPGAYEQYF.

This sequence joins TRBV5-4 and TRBJ2-5; D is perhaps TRBD2 (7 bases). The V end lost 5 bases, the J end lost 0 bases, and 14 bases lay between the germline ends. Germline values: CDR1 SGHNT, CDR2 YYREEE (reference sequence). The CDR3 runs 15 residues. CDR3 region: CASRMGRGDQETQYF. Here the CDR3 DNA reads TGTGCCAGCAGGATGGGGAGGGGGGACCAAGAGACCCAGTACTTC.

The J gene is TRBJ2-1, the V gene TRBV27; no reliable D call. Germline lookup yields CDR1 MNHEY and CDR2 SMNVEV (reference sequence). The V end was cut by 5 bases, the J end by 0 bases, with 5 bases between. The CDR3 runs 13 residues. The CDR3: CASSLYSYNEQFF. The CDR3 DNA follows: TGTGCCAGCAGTCTATACTCCTACAATGAGCAGTTCTTC.

This sequence joins TRBV11-2 and TRBJ2-7; tentative D call: TRBD2 (6 bases). V lost 0 bases and J 5 bases, leaving 14 bases between the germline ends. The germline CDR1 and CDR2 sequences are SGHAT and FQNNGV. CDR3 length equals 15 residues. CDR3 coding DNA: TGTGCCAGCAGCTTAGAAGGTCTTAGCGGAAACGAGCAGTACTTC. It is translated as CASSLEGLSGNEQYF.

The chain couples TRBV7-8 to TRBJ2-7; the match to TRBD1 covers 9 bases. The length of the CDR3 is 14 residues. CDR1 SGHVS and CDR2 FQNEAQ come from the germline V gene. The V and J ends lost 3 bases and 2 bases, in that order; junction bases with no gene match: 2. CDR3 amino acids: CASSFGTGTYEQYF. DNA of the CDR3: TGTGCCAGCAGCTTTGGGACAGGGACCTACGAGCAGTACTTC.

The chain couples TRBV6-1 to TRBJ2-7; no firm D call. CDR1 is MNHNS, CDR2 SASEGT, per germline. The ends were cut back, 8 bases at V and 0 bases at J, with 11 bases in the middle. The CDR3 loop spans 13 amino acids. The CDR3, as DNA: TGTGCCAGCCGTAAGTCGAGCTCCTACGAGCAGTACTTC. Its protein is CASRKSSSYEQYF.

The CDR3: CASSQGTSGDSYEQYF. CDR3 DNA sequence: TGCGCCAGCAGCCAAGGGACTAGCGGAGACTCCTACGAGCAGTACTTC. The rearrangement links TRBV4-3 to TRBJ2-7, with TRBD2 identical over 10 bases. CDR1 is LGHNA and CDR2 is YSLEER in the germline V gene. V lost 1 base, J lost 0 bases, and 3 bases stayed unmatched. The CDR3 totals 16 residues.

The rearrangement joins TRBV4-1 to TRBJ2-5, with TRBD1 matching over 11 bases. The J segment lost 10 bases and the V segment lost 4 bases, leaving 8 bases of the junction unmatched. The CDR3 consists of 14 residues. The germline V gene has CDR1 MGHRA and CDR2 YSYEKL. The CDR3 DNA is TGCGCCAGCAGCCCGGGGACAGGGGGTTTGGGCCAGTACTTC. Protein: CASSPGTGGLGQYF.

The chain has TRBV9 and TRBJ2-7, with 7 bases lining up with TRBD2. With 3 bases clipped from V and 2 bases from J, the junction kept 14 bases outside the gene matches. The germline V gene has CDR1 SGDLS and CDR2 YYNGEE. The CDR3 sequence is 17 residues long. CDR3 residues: CASSAIIRGGIAYEQYF. In nucleotides, the CDR3 is TGTGCCAGCAGCGCCATCATCCGCGGGGGTATCGCCTACGAGCAGTACTTC.

CDR3 protein: CASSHDTGTGETQYF. In DNA form, the CDR3 reads TGCGCCAGCAGCCACGACACCGGGACAGGGGAGACCCAGTACTTC. The chain links TRBV4-3 to TRBJ2-5, with TRBD1 identical over 9 bases. V lost 3 bases to trimming and J lost 5 bases; unmatched junction nucleotides: 7. CDR1 and CDR2 (germline): LGHNA, YSLEER. The CDR3 spans 15 residues.

This clone occurred once. The chain links TRBV11-2 to TRBJ1-4; D is ambiguous. The CDR3 totals 13 residues. V was shortened by 3 bases and J by 5 bases, with 7 bases between the two germline ends. CDR1 and CDR2 from the germline V gene are SGHAT and FQNNGV. CDR3 DNA: TGTGCCAGCAGCTTCGGCCTGAATGAAAAACTGTTTTTT. This codes for CASSFGLNEKLFF. The full variable domain, in which reference TRBV11-2 and TRBJ1-4 provide the parts outside the CDR3, is EAGVAQSPRYKIIEKRQSVAFWCNPISGHATLYWYQQILGQGPKLLIQFQNNGVVDDSQLPKDRFSAERLKGVDSTLKIQPAKLEDSAVYLCASSFGLNEKLFFGSGTQLSVL.

This clone has only one observation. The genes are TRBV7-9 and TRBJ2-1, with 10 bases that match TRBD2. J lost 0 bases, V lost 4 bases, and 6 bases had no gene match. Germline V gene lookup returns CDR1 SEHNR and CDR2 FQNEAQ (reference sequence). The CDR3 is made up of 17 amino acids. DNA of the CDR3: TGTGCCAGCAGCTCCCGGACTAGCGGCCTCTCCTACAATGAGCAGTTCTTC. Its protein product is CASSSRTSGLSYNEQFF.

This sequence joins TRBV5-4 and TRBJ2-7; the match to TRBD2 covers 13 bases. The CDR3 is 20 amino acids. Germline V CDR1 and CDR2: SGHNT, YYREEE (reference sequence). J gave up 0 bases and V 4 bases, and 16 bases lay outside the gene matches. The DNA for the CDR3 is TGTGCCAGCAGCGTGATTCGGACTAGCGGGGGTAAACCTGACTCCTACGAGCAGTACTTC. It codes for CASSVIRTSGGKPDSYEQYF.

The gene calls are TRBV6-6 and TRBJ1-2; D is perhaps TRBD1 (6 bases). Trimming removed 0 bases from V and 5 bases from J, with 16 bases in between. The CDR3 runs to 16 residues. The germline V gene has CDR1 MNHNY and CDR2 SVGAGI (reference sequence). CDR3 residues: CASSYSPRGRGYGYTF. CDR3 nucleotide sequence: TGTGCCAGCAGTTACTCCCCTCGGGGCAGGGGTTATGGCTACACCTTC.

This rearrangement joins TRBV5-1 to TRBJ2-1, with D uncertain. The V gene's germline CDR1 is SGHRS and CDR2 YFSETQ. V was shortened by 0 bases and J by 2 bases, with 6 bases between the two germline ends. The CDR3 length is 14 residues. The chain's CDR3 is CASSLVGTYNEQFF. In DNA form, the CDR3 reads TGCGCCAGCAGCTTGGTGGGCACCTACAATGAGCAGTTCTTC.

This sequence joins TRBV19 and TRBJ2-7; 9 positions match TRBD1. Germline values: CDR1 LNHDA, CDR2 SQIVND (reference sequence). The V and J ends lost 5 bases and 5 bases, in that order; junction bases with no gene match: 7. The CDR3 spans 14 residues. This chain's CDR3 is CASSLQGAHHEQYF. CDR3 in DNA: TGTGCCAGTAGTCTACAGGGGGCTCACCACGAGCAGTACTTC.

J is TRBJ2-1 and V is TRBV5-6; D uncertain. The V end was cut by 0 bases, the J end by 1 base, with 5 bases between. Germline CDR1 reads SGHDT; CDR2 reads YYEEEE. The length of the CDR3 is 14 residues. The CDR3 sequence: CASSLGGSYNEQFF. Written as DNA, the CDR3 is TGTGCCAGCAGCTTGGGGGGTTCCTACAATGAGCAGTTCTTC. Full variable domain (missing parts from reference TRBV5-6 and TRBJ2-1): DAGVTQSPTHLIKTRGQQVTLRCSPKSGHDTVSWYQQALGQGPQFIFQYYEEEERQRGNFPDRFSGHQFPNYSSELNVNALLLGDSALYLCASSLGGSYNEQFFGPGTRLTVL.

This chain joins TRBV7-2 and TRBJ2-3; 10 bases align to TRBD2. The CDR3 sequence is 15 residues long. Germline assignment: CDR1 SGHTA and CDR2 FQGNSA. V dropped 3 bases and J dropped 4; count of bases not matched to a gene: 4. CDR3 region: CASSFLAGVADTQYF. The CDR3 DNA sequence: TGTGCCAGCAGCTTCCTAGCGGGGGTGGCAGATACGCAGTATTTT. Based on the CDR3 plus reference TRBV7-2 and TRBJ2-3, the full variable domain is GAGVSQSPSNKVTEKGKDVELRCDPISGHTALYWYRQSLGQGLEFLIYFQGNSAPDKSGLPSDRFSAERTGGSVSTLTIQRTQQEDSAVYLCASSFLAGVADTQYFGPGTRLTVL.

The chain links TRBV11-2 to TRBJ1-1; D remains ambiguous. V shed 4 bases and J shed 1 base, with 10 bases lying between them. Per germline, CDR1 SGHAT and CDR2 FQNNGV. The CDR3 runs 14 residues. CDR3 in DNA: TGTGCCAGCAGCTCCTCTCCAGGGAACACTGAAGCTTTCTTT. Residues: CASSSSPGNTEAFF.

The chain recombines TRBV29-1 with TRBJ1-1; 7 bases agree with TRBD1. CDR1 SQVTM and CDR2 ANQGSEA come from the germline V gene. The CDR3 sequence is 13 residues long. After removal of 4 bases from V and 1 base from J, the junction contained 3 bases not matched to a gene. CDR3 nucleotide sequence: TGCAGCGTTGCTGGGACAGCGAACACTGAAGCTTTCTTT. This sequence encodes CSVAGTANTEAFF.

V is TRBV28 and J is TRBJ2-3, with D possibly matching TRBD1 (6 bases). The V gene's germline CDR1 is MDHEN and CDR2 SYDVKM. Trimming took off 7 bases at V and 3 bases at J, with 14 bases between the two ends. The length of the CDR3 is 14 residues. CDR3: CASTLQGWTDTQYF. DNA of the CDR3: TGTGCCAGCACCTTACAGGGTTGGACAGATACGCAGTATTTT.

The rearrangement links TRBV21-1 to TRBJ2-5. TRBV21-1 is a known pseudogene. CDR3 length: 14 amino acids. The CDR3 bases are TGTGCCAGCAGCAGAAGGCATCACCAAGAGACCCAGTACTTC. Translation: CASSRRHHQETQYF.

This chain links TRBV7-9 with TRBJ1-5; no clear D. The V end lost 1 base, the J end lost 5 bases, and 6 bases lay between the germline ends. This CDR3 comprises 13 residues. Germline CDR1 and CDR2: SEHNR and FQNEAQ (reference sequence). CDR3 sequence reads: CASSLVGHQPQHF. For the CDR3, the DNA is TGTGCCAGCAGCTTAGTAGGCCATCAGCCCCAGCATTTT.

The rearrangement joins TRBV7-2 to TRBJ2-7; D may be TRBD2 (5 bases). This CDR3 is built from 14 residues. V was cut by 1 base and J by 3 bases, with 10 bases left in between. CDR1 is SGHTA and CDR2 is FQGNSA in the germline V gene. CDR3 region: CASSLEDGIYEQYF. DNA of the CDR3: TGTGCCAGCAGCTTAGAGGACGGGATCTACGAGCAGTACTTC.

The rearrangement links TRBV25-1 to TRBJ1-4; 9 bases are a match to TRBD1. The CDR3 loop spans 13 amino acids. Germline trimming cut 10 bases from V and 8 bases from J; bases unmatched to any gene: 8. Germline V gene lookup returns CDR1 MGHDK and CDR2 SYGVNS. The CDR3 reads CATVGQGNEKLFF. The CDR3 DNA sequence: TGTGCCACCGTAGGACAGGGGAACGAAAAACTGTTTTTT.

The chain is built from TRBV10-3 and TRBJ2-7, with 9 positions matching TRBD1. Germline trimming cut 6 bases from V and 3 bases from J; bases unmatched to any gene: 6. The CDR3 contains 14 residues. Germline V gives CDR1 ENHRY, CDR2 SYGVKD. CDR3 DNA sequence: TGTGCCATCAGCCCGACAGGGGGAAACTACGAGCAGTACTTC. Translation: CAISPTGGNYEQYF.

The rearrangement uses TRBV9 and TRBJ2-3, with 8 bases fitting TRBD2. The V and J ends lost 2 bases and 2 bases, in that order; junction bases with no gene match: 7. Germline values: CDR1 SGDLS, CDR2 YYNGEE. This CDR3 contains 16 residues. The CDR3: CASSVGSGRSTDTQYF. The CDR3 region has the DNA TGTGCCAGCAGCGTTGGCAGCGGGAGATCCACAGATACGCAGTATTTT.

Only one count was recorded for this clone. The chain carries TRBV9 and TRBJ2-7; 9 bases agree with TRBD2. The CDR3 spans 15 residues. Germline V gives CDR1 SGDLS, CDR2 YYNGEE. V lost 1 base and J lost 0; bases outside the gene matches: 2. CDR3 sequence reads: CASSVSGGNSYEQYF. The CDR3 bases are TGTGCCAGCAGCGTAAGCGGGGGGAACTCCTACGAGCAGTACTTC. Combining the CDR3 with reference TRBV9 and TRBJ2-7 gives the whole variable domain DSGVTQTPKHLITATGQRVTLRCSPRSGDLSVYWYQQSLDQGLQFLIQYYNGEERAKGNILERFSAQQFPDLHSELNLSSLELGDSALYFCASSVSGGNSYEQYFGPGTRLTVT.

The V gene is TRBV9, the J gene TRBJ1-5; D is undetermined. CDR1 and CDR2 (germline): SGDLS, YYNGEE. V lost 0 bases to trimming and J lost 2 bases, with 9 bases between them. The CDR3 is made up of 15 amino acids. The CDR3 bases are TGTGCCAGCAGCGTAGAGGGTTCGGGCAATCAGCCCCAGCATTTT. Encoded protein: CASSVEGSGNQPQHF.

This chain connects TRBV6-6 to TRBJ2-1; 10 bases fit TRBD1. The junction had 3 bases not matched to a gene; V was cut back by 4 bases and J by 0 bases. This CDR3 has 16 residues. In germline, CDR1 is MNHNY, CDR2 SVGAGI (reference sequence). CDR3 nucleotides: TGTGCCAGCAGTTTCCGGACAGGGGGCTCCTACAATGAGCAGTTCTTC. Its protein product is CASSFRTGGSYNEQFF.

The V call is TRBV27, the J call TRBJ2-1; 10 nucleotides line up with TRBD1. Germline CDR1 and CDR2: MNHEY and SMNVEV (reference sequence). The V and J ends lost 7 bases and 4 bases, in that order; junction bases with no gene match: 7. This CDR3 has 15 amino acids. The CDR3 bases are TGTGCCAGCACCGCAGGGGGACAGGGGTACAATGAGCAGTTCTTC. Protein: CASTAGGQGYNEQFF.

The genes are TRBV19 and TRBJ2-5; TRBD2 agrees at 8 bases. CDR1 and CDR2 from the germline V gene are LNHDA and SQIVND (reference sequence). V trimming: 4 bases; J trimming: 5 bases; junction bases outside the gene matches: 12. The CDR3 has 16 amino acids. The CDR3 DNA is TGTGCCAGTAGTACCCGGGAGGCGGGGGGTCTGGAGACCCAGTACTTC. Translation: CASSTREAGGLETQYF.